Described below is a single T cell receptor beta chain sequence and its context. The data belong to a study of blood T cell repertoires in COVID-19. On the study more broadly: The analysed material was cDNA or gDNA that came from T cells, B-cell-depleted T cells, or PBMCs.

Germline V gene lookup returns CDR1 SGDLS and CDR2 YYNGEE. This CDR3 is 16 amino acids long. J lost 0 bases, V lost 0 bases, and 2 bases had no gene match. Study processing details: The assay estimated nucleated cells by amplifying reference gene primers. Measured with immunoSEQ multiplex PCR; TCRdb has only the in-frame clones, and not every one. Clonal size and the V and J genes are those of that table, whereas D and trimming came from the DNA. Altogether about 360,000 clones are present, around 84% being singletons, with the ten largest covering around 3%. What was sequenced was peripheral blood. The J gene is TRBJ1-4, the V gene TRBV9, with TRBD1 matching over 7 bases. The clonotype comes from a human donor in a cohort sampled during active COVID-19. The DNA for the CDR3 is TGTGCCAGCAGCGTAGGACAGGGAGCAACTAATGAAAAACTGTTTTTT. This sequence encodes CASSVGQGATNEKLFF.